The clone carrying this T cell receptor beta chain was observed a few times. Germline V gives CDR1 MNHEY, CDR2 SMNVEV (reference sequence). The CDR3 is 16 amino acids. Germline trimming cut 5 bases from V and 4 bases from J; bases unmatched to any gene: 13. This entry belongs to a study of T-cell reconstitution after alpha-beta-depleted transplantation in children. As it was prepared, the TCRbeta library received unique molecular identifiers. TCRdb reprocessed the PCR reads with MiXCR, giving one entry per CDR3 protein. The sample carries hundreds of thousands of distinct CDR3 sequences, under 12% recorded once.

V gene TRBV27 combines with J gene TRBJ1-2; 7 nucleotides match TRBD1. The sample consisted of PBMCs, taken before TCRalphabeta/CD19-depleted stem cell transplant. This receptor was identified in a child aged 2 to 15 with inherited bone marrow failure, due to receive a stem cell transplant. CDR3 loop: CASSLDRTGLGYGYTF. CDR3 in DNA: TGTGCCAGCAGTCTAGATAGGACAGGTTTGGGCTATGGCTACACCTTC.